These 22 T cell receptor beta chains share one sample of origin, sequenced in a study of PD-L1 blockade in urothelial cancer. The table came from immunoSEQ multiplex PCR; TCRdb's copy has only in-frame clones and leaves some out. Found here are about 86,000 clones, 85% to 90% of them singletons; the top ten hold approximately 14%. The time point was: pretreatment peripheral blood. Sequences were derived from PBMCs, sampled around atezolizumab (anti-PD-L1) treatment. Receptors originate from a man in his sixties with urothelial cancer.

The chain is built from TRBV6-5 and TRBJ2-2; 10 bases are a match to TRBD1. Trimming cost V 2 bases and J 6 bases; bases outside gene matches: 6. There are 16 residues in the CDR3. Germline loops: CDR1 MNHEY, CDR2 SVGAGI. The CDR3 nucleotides read TGTGCCAGCAGTTACCGACAGGGGGCAGCGCCCGGGGAGCTGTTTTTT. Its protein product is CASSYRQGAAPGELFF.

The chain joins TRBV27 to TRBJ2-7, with a weak D call TRBD1 (5 bases). CDR3 size: 12 residues. The germline gives CDR1 MNHEY, CDR2 SMNVEV (reference sequence). V lost 6 bases and J lost 7, with 13 bases in between. The CDR3: CASSPQGWEQYF. CDR3 DNA: TGTGCCAGCAGCCCCCAGGGTTGGGAGCAGTACTTC.

This chain uses TRBV9 with TRBJ1-2, with a possible D match to TRBD1 (6 bases). Germline V gene lookup returns CDR1 SGDLS and CDR2 YYNGEE. V was trimmed by 4 bases and J by 3 bases, leaving 13 bases between them. CDR3 length: 14 residues. CDR3 residues: CASSNLGQYYGYTF. The CDR3 nucleotides read TGTGCCAGCAGCAACCTCGGACAGTACTATGGCTACACCTTC.

This chain joins TRBV19 and TRBJ2-3; D uncertain. The CDR3 is 15 residues long. Germline assignment: CDR1 LNHDA and CDR2 SQIVND (reference sequence). V lost 6 bases to trimming and J lost 0 bases, with 13 bases between them. The CDR3 sequence is CASSPPGPSTDTQYF. DNA for the CDR3: TGTGCCAGTAGCCCCCCCGGTCCAAGCACAGATACGCAGTATTTT.

The chain recombines TRBV4-3 with TRBJ1-1; perhaps TRBD1 as D (5 bases). The CDR3 has 14 amino acids. The V end was cut by 4 bases, the J end by 7 bases, with 16 bases between. Germline values: CDR1 LGHNA, CDR2 YSLEER. DNA of the CDR3: TGCGCCAGCAGCCGAGACAGAGGAACCCGTGAAGCTTTCTTT. Protein sequence: CASSRDRGTREAFF.

The genes are TRBV5-5 and TRBJ1-5; possible D gene TRBD1, 6 bases. V was shortened by 3 bases and J by 4 bases, with 17 bases between the two germline ends. CDR3 size: 16 residues. The germline gives CDR1 SGHKS, CDR2 YYEKEE (reference sequence). CDR3 in amino acids: CASSWGPTDQNQPQHF. The CDR3 DNA reads as TGTGCCAGCAGCTGGGGGCCGACAGATCAAAATCAGCCCCAGCATTTT.

The V and J genes are TRBV10-3 and TRBJ1-1; D is unclear. CDR1 ENHRY and CDR2 SYGVKD come from the germline V gene. The CDR3 extends over 14 amino acids. V was pared by 4 bases and J by 0 bases, with 9 bases between. Here the CDR3 reads CAISAVQLNTEAFF. Written as DNA, the CDR3 is TGTGCCATCAGTGCGGTACAGTTGAACACTGAAGCTTTCTTT.

The chain employs TRBV25-1 and TRBJ2-3, with 7 positions matching TRBD1. CDR1 is MGHDK and CDR2 is SYGVNS in the germline V gene. V was clipped by 6 bases and J by 5 bases; unmatched bases: 14. This CDR3 has 16 residues. CDR3 nucleotide sequence: TGTGCCAGCAGAGACCCAGGGGGACCTGCTGGAGATACGCAGTATTTT. This gives the protein CASRDPGGPAGDTQYF.

The chain employs TRBV2 and TRBJ1-1; possibly TRBD1 for D (6 bases). The CDR3 is made up of 12 amino acids. The germline CDR1 and CDR2 sequences are SNHLY and FYNNEI. Trimming took 6 bases from V and 1 from J, leaving 6 bases between them. CDR3: CASRTGNTEAFF. Here the CDR3 DNA reads TGTGCCAGCAGGACAGGGAACACTGAAGCTTTCTTT. The full variable domain, in which reference TRBV2 and TRBJ1-1 provide the parts outside the CDR3, is EPEVTQTPSHQVTQMGQEVILRCVPISNHLYFYWYRQILGQKVEFLVSFYNNEISEKSEIFDDQFSVERPDGSNFTLKIRSTKLEDSAMYFCASRTGNTEAFFGQGTRLTVV.

J is TRBJ2-1 and V is TRBV5-6; TRBD2 might be the D (6 bases). Per germline, CDR1 SGHDT and CDR2 YYEEEE. This CDR3 contains 12 residues. V gave up 4 bases and J gave up 10 bases, with 12 bases separating them. For the CDR3, the DNA is TGTGCCAGCAGCCGGAGGGCCCAGGAGCAGTTCTTC. Translated, it gives CASSRRAQEQFF.

This chain connects TRBV4-2 to TRBJ1-2, with D maybe TRBD1 (5 bases). The V end lost 2 bases, the J end lost 9 bases, and 13 bases lay between the germline ends. The CDR3 runs to 13 residues. In germline, CDR1 is LGHNA, CDR2 YNFKEQ. CDR3 protein: CASSQISGIRYTF. CDR3 DNA sequence: TGTGCCAGCAGCCAAATATCAGGGATCCGCTACACCTTC.

V is TRBV2 and J is TRBJ1-2, with D tentatively TRBD1 (5 bases). The CDR3 extends over 12 amino acids. Germline lookup yields CDR1 SNHLY and CDR2 FYNNEI. V lost 6 bases and J lost 8, with 13 bases in between. The CDR3 loop reads CASREGLGGYTF. The CDR3 nucleotides are TGTGCCAGCAGGGAGGGGCTAGGGGGCTACACCTTC.

In this sample, this clone turned up once. This chain links TRBV27 with TRBJ1-5; 9 nucleotides agree with TRBD1. The CDR3 covers 18 residues. With 3 bases clipped from V and 9 bases from J, the junction kept 18 bases outside the gene matches. Germline loops: CDR1 MNHEY, CDR2 SMNVEV (reference sequence). The CDR3 nucleotides are TGTGCCAGCAGTTTCCCCTTGGAAGGCGGGACAGGGCTTCCGCCCCAGCATTTT. Protein product: CASSFPLEGGTGLPPQHF.

The chain links TRBV2 to TRBJ2-1, with a tentative D call TRBD1 (6 bases). Germline CDR1 and CDR2: SNHLY and FYNNEI. V lost 7 bases, J lost 9 bases, and 13 bases lay in between. This CDR3 spans 12 amino acids. The CDR3 DNA reads as TGTGCCAGCAAACCAACAGGGATTGAGCAGTTCTTC. Translation: CASKPTGIEQFF.

The chain links TRBV27 to TRBJ2-7, with 7 bases identical to TRBD2. V was pared by 5 bases and J by 2 bases, with 12 bases of the junction left unmatched. Germline-derived CDR1 and CDR2 are MNHEY and SMNVEV (reference sequence). The CDR3 runs to 16 residues. The CDR3 DNA reads as TGTGCCAGCAGTATTTTGTGGAGCGGGGCCCCCTACGAGCAGTACTTC. This translates into CASSILWSGAPYEQYF.

The chain is built from TRBV4-2 and TRBJ1-1, with a weak D call TRBD1 (5 bases). Germline V gene sequence: CDR1 LGHNA, CDR2 YNFKEQ. This CDR3 spans 17 amino acids. The V and J ends lost 0 bases and 1 base respectively, with 15 bases between them. The CDR3 spells CASSQEKRLDKNTEAFF. CDR3 in DNA: TGTGCCAGCAGCCAAGAAAAGAGACTGGACAAGAACACTGAAGCTTTCTTT.

The V gene is TRBV6-5, the J gene TRBJ2-1, with 7 nucleotides matching TRBD1. With V trimmed by 6 bases and J by 4 bases, 9 bases remained unmatched. Germline CDR1 and CDR2: MNHEY and SVGAGI. The CDR3 has 15 residues. As DNA, the CDR3 is TGTGCCAGCAGCAAAGACAGGGATTCTTACAATGAGCAGTTCTTC. As protein: CASSKDRDSYNEQFF.

The chain is built from TRBV15 and TRBJ2-7, with D maybe TRBD2 (5 bases). The CDR3 runs 14 residues. Germline V gene lookup returns CDR1 LNHNV and CDR2 YYDKDF (reference sequence). The ends were cut back, 0 bases at V and 5 bases at J, with 11 bases in the middle. CDR3 bases: TGTGCCACCAGCAGAGAACTAGTAGACAACGAGCAGTACTTC. This codes for CATSRELVDNEQYF.

The CDR3 region has the DNA TGTGCCAGCAGCCTATACAGAGACAGGGAGGTGGATGGCTACACCTTC. Its translation is CASSLYRDREVDGYTF. V and J are TRBV7-9 and TRBJ1-2, with 7 bases that match TRBD1. The V gene end was trimmed by 5 bases and the J gene end by 6 bases; junction bases not matched to a gene: 15. This CDR3 is 16 amino acids long. Germline-derived CDR1 and CDR2 are SEHNR and FQNEAQ (reference sequence).

The chain couples TRBV6-5 to TRBJ2-1; D perhaps matches TRBD2 (6 bases). The CDR3 is 16 residues long. Germline CDR1 MNHEY, CDR2 SVGAGI. Trimming removed 4 bases at V and 0 bases at J, with 13 bases between. The chain's CDR3 is CASSSFRGSSYNEQFF. CDR3 coding DNA: TGTGCCAGCAGTTCCTTTCGGGGGAGCTCCTACAATGAGCAGTTCTTC.

The V gene is TRBV6-6, the J gene TRBJ1-4; no reliable D call. CDR3 length: 13 amino acids. Trimming pared 4 bases from V and 8 bases from J, leaving 11 bases between. The germline V gene has CDR1 MNHNY and CDR2 SVGAGI (reference sequence). CDR3 loop: CASSSGAGEKLFF. In DNA, the CDR3 is TGTGCCAGCAGTTCCGGTGCAGGCGAAAAACTGTTTTTT.

The chain recombines TRBV5-1 with TRBJ1-1; 10 positions match TRBD1. The CDR3 spans 15 residues. Germline-derived CDR1 and CDR2 are SGHRS and YFSETQ. Germline trimming cut 4 bases from V and 2 bases from J; bases unmatched to any gene: 5. The CDR3 nucleotides are TGCGCCAGCAGCCACGGGGACAGGGGAAACACTGAAGCTTTCTTT. Its translation is CASSHGDRGNTEAFF.